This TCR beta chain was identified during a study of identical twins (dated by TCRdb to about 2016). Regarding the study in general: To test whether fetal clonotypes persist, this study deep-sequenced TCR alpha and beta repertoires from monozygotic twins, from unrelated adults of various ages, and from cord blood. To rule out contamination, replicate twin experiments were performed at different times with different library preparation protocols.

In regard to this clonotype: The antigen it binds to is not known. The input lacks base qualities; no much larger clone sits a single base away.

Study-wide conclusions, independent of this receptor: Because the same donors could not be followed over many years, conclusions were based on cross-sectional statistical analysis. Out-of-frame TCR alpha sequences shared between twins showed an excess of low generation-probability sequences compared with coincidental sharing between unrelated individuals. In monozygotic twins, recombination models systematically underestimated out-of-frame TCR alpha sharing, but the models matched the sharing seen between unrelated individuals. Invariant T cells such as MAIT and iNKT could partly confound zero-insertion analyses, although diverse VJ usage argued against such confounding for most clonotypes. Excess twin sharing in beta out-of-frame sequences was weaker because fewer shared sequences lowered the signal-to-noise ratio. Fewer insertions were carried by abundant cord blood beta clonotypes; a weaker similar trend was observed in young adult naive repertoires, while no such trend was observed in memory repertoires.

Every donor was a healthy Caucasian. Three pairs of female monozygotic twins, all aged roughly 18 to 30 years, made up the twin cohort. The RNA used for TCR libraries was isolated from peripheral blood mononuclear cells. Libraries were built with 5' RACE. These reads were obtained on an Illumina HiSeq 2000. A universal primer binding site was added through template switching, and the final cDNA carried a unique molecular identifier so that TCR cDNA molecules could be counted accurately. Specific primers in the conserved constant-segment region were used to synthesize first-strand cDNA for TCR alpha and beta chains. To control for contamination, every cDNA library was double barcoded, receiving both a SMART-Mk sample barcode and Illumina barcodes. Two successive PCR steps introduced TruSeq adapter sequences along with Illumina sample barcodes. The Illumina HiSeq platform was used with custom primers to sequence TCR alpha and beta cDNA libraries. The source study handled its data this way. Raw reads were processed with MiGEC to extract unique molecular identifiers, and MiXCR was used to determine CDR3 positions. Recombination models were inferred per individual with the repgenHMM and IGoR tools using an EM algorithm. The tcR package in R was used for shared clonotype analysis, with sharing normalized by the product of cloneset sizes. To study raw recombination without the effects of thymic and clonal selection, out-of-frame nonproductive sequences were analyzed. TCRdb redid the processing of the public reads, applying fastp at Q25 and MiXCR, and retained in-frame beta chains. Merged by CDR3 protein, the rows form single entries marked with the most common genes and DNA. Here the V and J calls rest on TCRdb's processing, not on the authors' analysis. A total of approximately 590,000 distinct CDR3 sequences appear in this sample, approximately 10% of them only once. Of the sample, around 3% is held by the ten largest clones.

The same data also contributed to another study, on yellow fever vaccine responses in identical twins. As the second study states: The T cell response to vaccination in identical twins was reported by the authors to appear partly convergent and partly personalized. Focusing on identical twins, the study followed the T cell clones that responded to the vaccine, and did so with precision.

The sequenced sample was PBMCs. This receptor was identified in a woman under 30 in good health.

The base sequence is TGTGCCAGCAGCCAAGTGTTGGGAGCCGGGGAGCTGTTTTTT. Its amino acids are CASSQVLGAGELFF. The chain joins TRBV4-2 to TRBJ2-2, and perhaps TRBD2 as D gene, on 5 matching bases. The CDR3 sequence holds 14 residues, the cysteine and phenylalanine included. Only the CDR3 DNA is retained, 42 bases long and in frame from the first base. V loses 1 base, J loses 6 bases, and the germline ends lie 9 bases apart. CDR1 LGHNA and CDR2 YNFKEQ were looked up in the germline V gene.